These T cell receptor beta chains were read from a single sample in a study of blood T cell repertoires in COVID-19. Some clones are missing from TCRdb's copy, which holds only in-frame ones; the method was immunoSEQ multiplex PCR. The data hold 100,000 to 150,000 clones, with around 81% observed a single time. Sequencing used peripheral blood. These receptors were collected from a man in his 70s with acute or convalescent COVID-19. CDR3s include the opening cysteine and the closing phenylalanine or tryptophan. The order of the fields is clone size, V gene, D gene, J gene, CDR3 DNA, CDR3 protein. D genes are given only for firm matches. Clone size, where shown, is once, few, many, or a class for clones that have expanded.

size: NA; V: TRBV12-3/TRBV12-4; D: NA; J: TRBJ2-1; DNA: TGTGCCAGCAGTTCTAGCTCCAGTGAGCAGTTCTTC; CDR3: CASSSSSSEQFF
size: NA; V: TRBV4-3; D: NA; J: TRBJ1-1; DNA: TGCGCCAGCAGCCAAGAAGGCAGGGCGAACACTGAAGCTTTCTTT; CDR3: CASSQEGRANTEAFF
size: NA; V: TRBV19; D: NA; J: TRBJ1-1; DNA: TGTGCCAGTAGTAATCAGGGCTGGGACACTGAAGCTTTCTTT; CDR3: CASSNQGWDTEAFF
size: NA; V: TRBV6-5; D: TRBD1; J: TRBJ1-4; DNA: TGTGCCAGCAGTTACACCGGGACAGCTGGAGAAAAACTGTTTTTT; CDR3: CASSYTGTAGEKLFF
size: NA; V: TRBV11-1; D: NA; J: TRBJ1-1; DNA: TGTGCCAGCAGCCCCGAGGGAGTGTCGAACACTGAAGCTTTCTTT; CDR3: CASSPEGVSNTEAFF
size: few; V: TRBV19; D: TRBD1; J: TRBJ1-1; DNA: TGTGCCAGTAGTATAACAGGGGGTTACACTGAAGCTTTCTTT; CDR3: CASSITGGYTEAFF
size: NA; V: TRBV7-9; D: TRBD1; J: TRBJ1-1; DNA: TGTGCCAGCAGCCACAGGGGGTTAAAGAACACTGAAGCTTTCTTT; CDR3: CASSHRGLKNTEAFF
size: NA; V: TRBV10-3; D: NA; J: TRBJ1-2; DNA: TGTGCCATCAGGAATACAGGGTTTTCTAACTATGGCTACACCTTC; CDR3: CAIRNTGFSNYGYTF
size: few; V: TRBV4-3; D: NA; J: TRBJ2-1; DNA: TGCGCCAGCAGCCAAGTTATCCCTCCCAATGAGCAGTTCTTC; CDR3: CASSQVIPPNEQFF
size: NA; V: TRBV9; D: NA; J: TRBJ1-1; DNA: TGTGCCAGCAGCGTAGCTCAAACAGTCAACACTGAAGCTTTCTTT; CDR3: CASSVAQTVNTEAFF
size: NA; V: TRBV24-1; D: TRBD1; J: TRBJ1-5; DNA: TGTGCCACCAGTGACAACCGGGACAGGGGTGAGAATCAGCCCCAGCATTTT; CDR3: CATSDNRDRGENQPQHF
size: NA; V: TRBV15; D: NA; J: TRBJ1-5; DNA: TGTGCCACCACCACGGCGGACACTAATCAGCCCCAGCATTTT; CDR3: CATTTADTNQPQHF
size: once; V: TRBV11-2; D: TRBD1; J: TRBJ1-1; DNA: TGTGCCAGCAGCCTGGGCTGGGACAGGGGGGAAACTGAAGCTTTCTTT; CDR3: CASSLGWDRGETEAFF
size: NA; V: TRBV7-7; D: TRBD2; J: TRBJ2-2; DNA: TGTGCTAGCAGCCCCTCTAGCGGGGGATCGAACACCGGGGAGCTGTTTTTT; CDR3: CASSPSSGGSNTGELFF
size: NA; V: TRBV6-5; D: NA; J: TRBJ1-1; DNA: TGTGCCAGCAGTTACTCATTGTTGGAGGGGAGCGCTTTCTTT; CDR3: CASSYSLLEGSAFF
size: once; V: TRBV30; D: TRBD2; J: TRBJ2-3; DNA: TGTGCCTGTGGGGGGGGTGGGGATACGCAGTATTTT; CDR3: CACGGGGDTQYF
size: NA; V: TRBV6-6; D: TRBD1; J: TRBJ1-6; DNA: TGTGCCAGCAGTTATGGGACAGGTGATAATTCACCCCTCCACTTT; CDR3: CASSYGTGDNSPLHF
size: NA; V: TRBV9; D: NA; J: TRBJ1-2; DNA: TGTGCCAGCAGCGTAGGTTTAGGGGCTGTGAATAACTATGGCTACACCTTC; CDR3: CASSVGLGAVNNYGYTF
size: NA; V: TRBV27; D: NA; J: TRBJ2-2; DNA: TGTGCCAGCAGTTTACAGGTCGCCGGGGAGCTGTTTTTT; CDR3: CASSLQVAGELFF
size: NA; V: TRBV4-1; D: TRBD1; J: TRBJ2-7; DNA: TGCGCCAGCAGCCATGGACAGGGGGTGTACGAGCAGTACTTC; CDR3: CASSHGQGVYEQYF
size: NA; V: TRBV19; D: NA; J: TRBJ2-7; DNA: TGTGCCAGTAGTGACAGGCAGACTTACTACGAGCAGTACTTC; CDR3: CASSDRQTYYEQYF
size: few; V: TRBV11-2; D: NA; J: TRBJ2-7; DNA: TGTGCCAGCACCCCGAACAGAATCTCCTACGAGCAGTACTTC; CDR3: CASTPNRISYEQYF
size: NA; V: TRBV6-5; D: NA; J: TRBJ2-3; DNA: TGTGCCAGCAGTTACAGACTTCAGGGCACAGGTACGCAGTATTTT; CDR3: CASSYRLQGTGTQYF
size: few; V: TRBV9; D: NA; J: TRBJ2-2; DNA: TGTGCCAGCACCGCCCGCCCTCCCGGGACTCCAAACACCGGGGAGCTGTTTTTT; CDR3: CASTARPPGTPNTGELFF
size: NA; V: TRBV4-3; D: TRBD1; J: TRBJ1-1; DNA: TGCGCCAGCAGCCAATTGACAGGGGGAACTGAAGCTTTCTTT; CDR3: CASSQLTGGTEAFF
size: NA; V: TRBV9; D: NA; J: TRBJ2-2; DNA: TGTGCCAGCAGCGTACTAGCGCCCACCGGGGAGCTGTTTTTT; CDR3: CASSVLAPTGELFF
size: few; V: TRBV7-2; D: TRBD1; J: TRBJ2-1; DNA: TGTGCCAGCAGCCCACAGGGGGGACTCTACAATGAGCAGTTCTTC; CDR3: CASSPQGGLYNEQFF
size: NA; V: TRBV27; D: TRBD2; J: TRBJ2-3; DNA: TGTGCCAGCAGGACCGGGACTAGCGGGGGGGGTTGGTCAGATACGCAGTATTTT; CDR3: CASRTGTSGGGWSDTQYF
size: NA; V: TRBV15; D: TRBD1; J: TRBJ1-1; DNA: TGTGCCACCTGTAAACCCGGGACAGGGGGTTTCATGAACACTGAAGCTTTCTTT; CDR3: CATCKPGTGGFMNTEAFF
size: once; V: TRBV15; D: TRBD1; J: TRBJ1-6; DNA: TGTGCCACCAGCACCCGGACAGGCGCGAGAAATTCACCCCTCCACTTT; CDR3: CATSTRTGARNSPLHF
size: NA; V: TRBV7-9; D: TRBD2; J: TRBJ2-1; DNA: TGTGCCAGCAGCTTAGGGAGACAGGCGGGAGGTGAGCAGTTCTTC; CDR3: CASSLGRQAGGEQFF
size: NA; V: TRBV2; D: TRBD2; J: TRBJ2-2; DNA: TGTGCCAGCATGGCTAGCGGGGTTAGCACCGGGGAGCTGTTTTTT; CDR3: CASMASGVSTGELFF
size: once; V: TRBV6-4; D: NA; J: TRBJ1-6; DNA: TGTGCCAGCCCCCGGAGTTCACCCCTCCACTTT; CDR3: CASPRSSPLHF
size: NA; V: TRBV5-1; D: NA; J: TRBJ1-2; DNA: TGCGCCAGCAGCCCCAGGGGTGAATATGGCTACACCTTC; CDR3: CASSPRGEYGYTF
size: NA; V: TRBV6-2/TRBV6-3; D: TRBD1; J: TRBJ1-3; DNA: TGTGCCAGCAGTATGACAGGGGCCGGATCTGGAAACACCATATATTTT; CDR3: CASSMTGAGSGNTIYF
size: NA; V: TRBV7-9; D: TRBD1; J: TRBJ1-1; DNA: TGTGCCAGCAGCGCTCAGACAGGGATCACTGAAGCTTTCTTT; CDR3: CASSAQTGITEAFF
size: NA; V: TRBV11-2; D: NA; J: TRBJ2-7; DNA: TGTGCCAGCAGCCCACACACGAGGCGGGACCTCTACGAGCAGTACTTC; CDR3: CASSPHTRRDLYEQYF
size: NA; V: TRBV5-1; D: TRBD1; J: TRBJ2-1; DNA: TGCGCCAGCAACATCGGGACAGTCCAGAGCAATGAGCAGTTCTTC; CDR3: CASNIGTVQSNEQFF
size: few; V: TRBV28; D: TRBD1; J: TRBJ2-7; DNA: TGTGCCAGCAAGGGACAGGGGGGCGTCTACGAGCAGTACTTC; CDR3: CASKGQGGVYEQYF
size: NA; V: TRBV5-4; D: NA; J: TRBJ1-1; DNA: TGTGCCAGCAGCTTGGTCCCAGGGTTGGACACTGAAGCTTTCTTT; CDR3: CASSLVPGLDTEAFF
size: NA; V: TRBV4-1; D: TRBD1; J: TRBJ1-3; DNA: TGCGCCAGCAGCCATCCGGACAGGGCTGGAAACACCATATATTTT; CDR3: CASSHPDRAGNTIYF
size: few; V: TRBV4-2; D: TRBD1; J: TRBJ2-7; DNA: TGTGCCAGCAGCCAACTCGGGGACAGGGCCTACGAGCAGTACTTC; CDR3: CASSQLGDRAYEQYF
size: NA; V: TRBV5-1; D: TRBD2; J: TRBJ2-2; DNA: TGCGCCAGCAGCCCAAAGGGACTAGCGGGCACCGGGGAGCTGTTTTTT; CDR3: CASSPKGLAGTGELFF
size: NA; V: TRBV4-1; D: NA; J: TRBJ1-2; DNA: TGCGCCAGCAGCCAGGAGTCAGGGTTAGGCTACACCTTC; CDR3: CASSQESGLGYTF
size: once; V: TRBV7-6; D: TRBD1; J: TRBJ1-1; DNA: TGTGCCAGCCGCACGACGGACCGGACAGGGGGGAACACTGAAGCTTTCTTT; CDR3: CASRTTDRTGGNTEAFF
size: NA; V: TRBV19; D: TRBD1; J: TRBJ2-3; DNA: TGTGCCAGTAGTGGGCCCCGACAGGGTAGAGGCACAGATACGCAGTATTTT; CDR3: CASSGPRQGRGTDTQYF
size: NA; V: TRBV7-2; D: TRBD1; J: TRBJ1-1; DNA: TGTGCCAGCAGCCTAGGGACAGGGGGCAACACTGAAGCTTTCTTT; CDR3: CASSLGTGGNTEAFF
size: NA; V: TRBV10-3; D: NA; J: TRBJ1-4; DNA: TGTGCCATCAGGGCTGCAACTAATGAAAAACTGTTTTTT; CDR3: CAIRAATNEKLFF
size: once; V: TRBV3-1/TRBV3-2; D: NA; J: TRBJ1-4; DNA: TGTGCCAGCAGCCAAGTCAGGGCCCAAGGTGAAAAACTGTTTTTT; CDR3: CASSQVRAQGEKLFF
size: NA; V: TRBV7-9; D: NA; J: TRBJ2-2; DNA: TGTGCCAGCAGCTTTAGAGGGGGTACGAACACCGGGGAGCTGTTTTTT; CDR3: CASSFRGGTNTGELFF
size: few; V: TRBV25-1; D: NA; J: TRBJ1-1; DNA: TGTGCCAGCAGTACTTATAGGAACACTGAAGCTTTCTTT; CDR3: CASSTYRNTEAFF
size: NA; V: TRBV2; D: NA; J: TRBJ2-5; DNA: TGTGCCAGCAGTGAATACGGTCAAGAGACCCAGTACTTC; CDR3: CASSEYGQETQYF
size: NA; V: TRBV10-3; D: NA; J: TRBJ1-2; DNA: TGTGCCTCAGGGGACTATGGCTACACCTTC; CDR3: CASGDYGYTF
size: few; V: TRBV7-3; D: NA; J: TRBJ2-1; DNA: TGTGCCAGCAGCTTAGGCCTAGTCCCCGGTGAGCAGTTCTTC; CDR3: CASSLGLVPGEQFF
size: few; V: TRBV7-2; D: TRBD2; J: TRBJ2-6; DNA: TGTGCCAGCAGTCGAAGGACTAGCGGGGGGTCTGGGGCCAACGTCCTGACTTTC; CDR3: CASSRRTSGGSGANVLTF